The 17 T cell receptor beta chains below all came from one sample that was sequenced in a study of regulatory T cells in long-lasting Graves disease. Time point indicated: newly diagnosed GD, antithyroid drugs for less than 3 months. RNA isolated from PBMCs was used to make the TCR library. Arm-PCR of CDR3 regions and iRepertoire HTBI primers were the basis on which TCR beta libraries were built. MiXCR, applied by TCRdb to the multiplex PCR reads, yields one record per CDR3 protein. Altogether around 400,000 distinct CDR3 sequences are present, about 16% being singletons, with the ten largest covering approximately 21%. Sequencing used peripheral blood mononuclear cells (PBMCs), obtained at new diagnosis, from a patient treated with antithyroid drugs. All receptors derive from a female donor with Graves disease.

This clonotype was recorded many times. CDR3 DNA sequence: TGTGCCAGCACCCGACAGGGAAATCCTGGAAACACCATATATTTT. It translates to CASTRQGNPGNTIYF. V is TRBV6-2 or TRBV6-3 and J is TRBJ1-3, with 7 bases lining up with TRBD1. With 7 bases clipped from V and 2 bases from J, the junction kept 8 bases outside the gene matches. The CDR3 loop spans 15 amino acids. Germline CDR1 is MNHEY and CDR2 is SVGEGT.

The sample holds many counts of this clonotype. V usage is TRBV9 and J usage is TRBJ2-3, with 7 bases fitting TRBD2. Germline V gene sequence: CDR1 SGDLS, CDR2 YYNGEE. V lost 1 base, J lost 0 bases, and 2 bases stayed unmatched. CDR3 length: 15 amino acids. The CDR3 spells CASSVSGTSTDTQYF. The CDR3 coding sequence is TGTGCCAGCAGCGTAAGCGGGACTAGCACAGATACGCAGTATTTT. Together with reference TRBV9 and TRBJ2-3, the CDR3 gives the full variable domain: DSGVTQTPKHLITATGQRVTLRCSPRSGDLSVYWYQQSLDQGLQFLIQYYNGEERAKGNILERFSAQQFPDLHSELNLSSLELGDSALYFCASSVSGTSTDTQYFGPGTRLTVL.

In this sample, this clonotype turned up many times. The gene calls are TRBV6-2 or TRBV6-3 and TRBJ1-1, with D possibly matching TRBD1 (6 bases). Germline CDR1 MNHEY, CDR2 SVGEGT. The CDR3 sequence is 17 residues long. The V end was cut by 7 bases, the J end by 0 bases, with 21 bases between. The CDR3 sequence is CASIKTGGLSMNTEAFF. The CDR3 nucleotides are TGTGCCAGCATCAAAACTGGGGGCTTGTCTATGAACACTGAAGCTTTCTTT.

This clonotype has at least ten counts. The chain couples TRBV29-1 to TRBJ1-1; the match to TRBD1 covers 7 bases. Trimming took 6 bases from V and 3 from J; bases not matched to a gene: 10. The CDR3 runs to 14 residues. Germline loops: CDR1 SQVTM, CDR2 ANQGSEA. CDR3 amino acids: CSVGTATGDTEAFF. CDR3 sequence (DNA): TGCAGCGTCGGGACAGCCACGGGGGACACTGAAGCTTTCTTT.

This clonotype has more than one count but fewer than ten. The V call is TRBV7-9, the J call TRBJ2-7, with unresolved D. The CDR3 consists of 12 residues. Trimming took off 5 bases at V and 8 bases at J, with 13 bases between the two ends. Germline CDR1 reads SEHNR; CDR2 reads FQNEAQ (reference sequence). The CDR3 sequence: CASSPRPWKQYF. In nucleotides, the CDR3 is TGTGCCAGCAGCCCAAGGCCTTGGAAGCAGTACTTC.

This clonotype was detected ten times or more. The gene calls are TRBV7-2 and TRBJ1-3, with TRBD1 matching 7 bases. The CDR3 consists of 15 residues. The V gene end was trimmed by 5 bases and the J gene end by 4 bases; junction bases not matched to a gene: 8. Germline CDR1 SGHTA, CDR2 FQGNSA. The DNA for the CDR3 is TGTGCCAGCAGCCGCCCGACAGGGCGCGGAAACACCATATATTTT. It codes for CASSRPTGRGNTIYF.

This clonotype has more than one count but fewer than ten. The V and J genes are TRBV7-2 and TRBJ2-1; 9 bases fit TRBD2. The germline V gene encodes CDR1 SGHTA and CDR2 FQGNSA. This CDR3 has 14 amino acids. The ends lost 0 bases at V and 7 bases at J; junction bases unmatched: 1. The CDR3 loop is CASSLALAGNEQFF. DNA for the CDR3: TGTGCCAGCAGCTTAGCGCTAGCGGGGAATGAGCAGTTCTTC. Looking up the rest from reference TRBV7-2 and TRBJ2-1 gives the full variable domain: GAGVSQSPSNKVTEKGKDVELRCDPISGHTALYWYRQSLGQGLEFLIYFQGNSAPDKSGLPSDRFSAERTGGSVSTLTIQRTQQEDSAVYLCASSLALAGNEQFFGPGTRLTVL.

This clonotype occurred a few times. The chain recombines TRBV19 with TRBJ2-6; D possibly corresponds to TRBD1 (5 bases). Trimming left V 9 bases short and J 0 bases short, with 12 bases between. The CDR3 is made up of 15 amino acids. Per the germline V gene, CDR1 is LNHDA and CDR2 is SQIVND (reference sequence). This chain's CDR3 is CASRAVLSGANVLTF. The CDR3 DNA follows: TGTGCCAGCAGGGCGGTCCTCTCTGGGGCCAACGTCCTGACTTTC.

In this sample, this clonotype turned up many times. The chain recombines TRBV7-6 with TRBJ1-4, with a weak D call TRBD1 (5 bases). V was clipped by 2 bases and J by 8 bases, with 18 bases between them. Germline V gene data show CDR1 as SGHVS and CDR2 as FNYEAQ. This CDR3 spans 16 amino acids. DNA of the CDR3: TGTGCCAGCAGCTTATATGGCGCAGGGTACCGAGAAAAACTGTTTTTT. Translated, it gives CASSLYGAGYREKLFF.

V gene TRBV19 combines with J gene TRBJ2-2, with TRBD1 identical over 9 bases. This CDR3 spans 15 amino acids. With 4 bases clipped from V and 4 bases from J, the junction kept 4 bases outside the gene matches. Germline V CDR1 and CDR2: LNHDA, SQIVND (reference sequence). CDR3: CASSTTGGITGELFF. The CDR3, as DNA: TGTGCCAGTAGTACGACAGGGGGGATCACCGGGGAGCTGTTTTTT.

This clonotype was seen a few times. The chain recombines TRBV4-1 with TRBJ2-1, with 9 bases matching TRBD2. The CDR3 has 16 residues. Germline V gives CDR1 MGHRA, CDR2 YSYEKL. After removal of 0 bases from V and 6 bases from J, the junction contained 6 bases not matched to a gene. The CDR3 sequence: CASSQDLSGGTNEQFF. CDR3 bases: TGCGCCAGCAGCCAAGACTTAAGCGGGGGGACCAATGAGCAGTTCTTC.

The chain has TRBV7-8 and TRBJ2-7, with D perhaps matching TRBD2 (6 bases). The CDR3 runs 15 residues. CDR1 and CDR2 from the germline V gene are SGHVS and FQNEAQ. V was cut by 6 bases and J by 1 base, with 16 bases left in between. The CDR3 loop reads CASSYGGSGSYEQYF. The CDR3 nucleotides read TGTGCCAGCAGTTACGGGGGATCAGGATCCTACGAGCAGTACTTC.

Comments on this clonotype: Given the absence of the conserved phenylalanine or tryptophan at the CDR3 end, a read error is likely. The V call is TRBV2, the J call TRBJ1-2, with 7 bases aligning to TRBD1. This CDR3 comprises 12 residues. From germline, CDR1 is SNHLY and CDR2 FYNNEI. V gave up 8 bases and J gave up 6 bases; unmatched junction bases: 6. CDR3 region: CASDQGGNGYTS. CDR3 DNA: TGTGCCAGCGACCAGGGGGGGAATGGCTACACCTCC.

This clonotype was seen repeatedly, ten times or more. The V call is TRBV11-2, the J call TRBJ2-1, with TRBD2 identical over 14 bases. CDR1 is SGHAT, CDR2 FQNNGV, per germline. The V segment lost 6 bases and the J segment 5 bases; nucleotides outside the gene matches: 9. The CDR3 is 17 residues long. CDR3 region: CASRSGTSGGYNNEQFF. In DNA, the CDR3 is TGTGCCAGCAGGTCCGGGACTAGCGGGGGCTATAACAATGAGCAGTTCTTC.

V is TRBV7-6 and J is TRBJ1-2; D is perhaps TRBD1 (5 bases). This CDR3 comprises 14 residues. CDR1 is SGHVS and CDR2 is FNYEAQ in the germline V gene. V dropped 6 bases and J dropped 8 bases, with 19 bases sitting between them. CDR3 in amino acids: CASSAGGALYGYTF. CDR3 coding DNA: TGTGCCAGCAGTGCCGGGGGAGCACTGTACGGCTACACCTTC. The variable domain in full, with the rest retrieved from reference TRBV7-6 and TRBJ1-2, is GAGVSQSPRYKVTKRGQDVALRCDPISGHVSLYWYRQALGQGPEFLTYFNYEAQQDKSGLPNDRFSAERPEGSISTLTIQRTEQRDSAMYRCASSAGGALYGYTFGSGTRLTVV.

Turning to this clonotype: This may stem from a read error, because a much larger clone lies one nucleotide away. The chain links TRBV28 to TRBJ2-3; 7 positions agree with TRBD2. The CDR3 runs to 13 residues. Germline CDR1 reads MDHEN; CDR2 reads SYDVKM. V shed 6 bases and J 6 bases; nucleotides not matched to a gene: 6. CDR3 loop: CASREGRADTQYF. The CDR3 DNA reads as TGTGCCAGCAGGGAGGGGAGGGCCGATACGCAGTATTTT.

The sample holds one count of this clonotype. V and J are TRBV20-1 and TRBJ2-5, with D perhaps matching TRBD1 or TRBD2 (6 bases each). Trimming removed 4 bases from V and 3 bases from J, with 21 bases in between. Germline V gives CDR1 DFQATT, CDR2 SNEGSKA (reference sequence). The length of the CDR3 is 16 residues. In DNA, the CDR3 is TGCAGTGCTACCCGGGACCCGACTAGGGGGAAAGAGACCCAGTACTTC. This gives the protein CSATRDPTRGKETQYF.